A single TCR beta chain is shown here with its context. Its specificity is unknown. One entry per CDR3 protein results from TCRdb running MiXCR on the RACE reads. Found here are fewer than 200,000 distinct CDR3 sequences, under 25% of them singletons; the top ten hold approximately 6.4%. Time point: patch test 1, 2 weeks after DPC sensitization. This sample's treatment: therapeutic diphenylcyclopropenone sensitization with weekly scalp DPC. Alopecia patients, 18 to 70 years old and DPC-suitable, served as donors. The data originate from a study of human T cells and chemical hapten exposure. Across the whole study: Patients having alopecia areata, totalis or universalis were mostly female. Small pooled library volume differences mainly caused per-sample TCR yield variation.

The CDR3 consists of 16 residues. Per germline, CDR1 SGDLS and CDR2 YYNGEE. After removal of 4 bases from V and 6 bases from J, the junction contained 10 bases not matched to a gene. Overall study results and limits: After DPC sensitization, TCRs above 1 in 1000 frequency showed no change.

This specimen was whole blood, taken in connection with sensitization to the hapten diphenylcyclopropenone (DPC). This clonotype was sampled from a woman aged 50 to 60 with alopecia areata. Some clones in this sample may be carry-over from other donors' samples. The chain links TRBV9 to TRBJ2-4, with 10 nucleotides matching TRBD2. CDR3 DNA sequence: TGTGCCAGCAGCTCAAACCTAGCGGGAGCTAGAAACATTCAGTACTTC. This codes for CASSSNLAGARNIQYF. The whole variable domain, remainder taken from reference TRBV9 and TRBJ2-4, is DSGVTQTPKHLITATGQRVTLRCSPRSGDLSVYWYQQSLDQGLQFLIQYYNGEERAKGNILERFSAQQFPDLHSELNLSSLELGDSALYFCASSSNLAGARNIQYFGAGTRLSVL.